Following are 3 T cell receptor beta chains from one sample sequenced in a study of chemoradiotherapy in HPV16-positive cancers. Sequencing was performed with immunoSEQ multiplex PCR; in TCRdb, only in-frame clones are kept and a portion is missing. The sample lists about 800 clones; 76% were seen once. The input for sequencing was tumor tissue, taken from a patient who underwent chemoradiotherapy. These receptors all come from a human donor with HPV-associated anogenital cancer.

This rearrangement joins TRBV7-6 to TRBJ2-2, with TRBD2 matching 7 bases. The CDR3 is 15 residues long. Germline V CDR1 and CDR2: SGHVS, FNYEAQ. Trimming at V came to 2 bases and at J to 3 bases, leaving 3 bases not matched to a gene. CDR3 sequence reads: CASSLWEGDTGELFF. The CDR3, as DNA: TGTGCCAGCAGCTTATGGGAGGGAGACACCGGGGAGCTGTTTTTT.

The chain joins TRBV5-1 to TRBJ2-2, with 8 bases aligning to TRBD2. The V gene end was trimmed by 3 bases and the J gene end by 5 bases; junction bases not matched to a gene: 6. From germline, CDR1 is SGHRS and CDR2 YFSETQ. CDR3 length: 15 residues. The chain's CDR3 is CASSYSGTGTGELFF. The CDR3 DNA is TGCGCCAGCAGCTATAGCGGGACGGGTACCGGGGAGCTGTTTTTT.

V and J are TRBV6-5 and TRBJ1-1, with 7 positions matching TRBD1. There are 14 residues in the CDR3. V lost 7 bases, J lost 3 bases, and 8 bases stayed unmatched. The germline V gene has CDR1 MNHEY and CDR2 SVGAGI. CDR3 coding DNA: TGTGCCAGCACCGTGACAGGGAGGGACACTGAAGCTTTCTTT. This gives the protein CASTVTGRDTEAFF.